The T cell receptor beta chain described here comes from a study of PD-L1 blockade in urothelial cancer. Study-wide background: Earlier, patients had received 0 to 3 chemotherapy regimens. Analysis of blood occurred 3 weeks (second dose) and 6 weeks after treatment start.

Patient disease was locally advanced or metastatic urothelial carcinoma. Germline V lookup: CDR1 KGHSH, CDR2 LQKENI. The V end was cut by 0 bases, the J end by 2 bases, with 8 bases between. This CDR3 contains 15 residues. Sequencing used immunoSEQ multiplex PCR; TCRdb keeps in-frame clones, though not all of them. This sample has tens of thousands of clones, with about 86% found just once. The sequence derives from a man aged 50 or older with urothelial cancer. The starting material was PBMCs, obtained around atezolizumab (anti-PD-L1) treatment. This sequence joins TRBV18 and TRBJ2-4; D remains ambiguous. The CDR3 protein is CASSPPHTSKNIQYF. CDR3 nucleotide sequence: TGTGCCAGCTCACCACCTCACACGTCCAAAAACATTCAGTACTTC. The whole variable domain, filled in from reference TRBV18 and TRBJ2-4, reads NAGVMQNPRHLVRRRGQEARLRCSPMKGHSHVYWYRQLPEEGLKFMVYLQKENIIDESGMPKERFSAEFPKEGPSILRIQQVVRGDSAAYFCASSPPHTSKNIQYFGAGTRLSVL.